Shown below are 8 T cell receptor beta chains from a single sample sequenced in a study of blood T cell repertoires in COVID-19. The assay was immunoSEQ multiplex PCR, and TCRdb's table has in-frame clones only and misses some. This sample carries approximately 77,000 clones, 80% of them seen once, and the ten largest clones take approximately 4.6%. Sequenced material: peripheral blood. The receptor source for this set is a woman aged 70-85 years with acute or convalescent COVID-19.

The chain joins TRBV9 to TRBJ2-2; 12 nucleotides match TRBD1. The V segment lost 0 bases and the J segment 2 bases; nucleotides outside the gene matches: 2. Per the germline V gene, CDR1 is SGDLS and CDR2 is YYNGEE. CDR3 length: 17 residues. CDR3: CASSVGDRGRNTGELFF. DNA for the CDR3: TGTGCCAGCAGCGTAGGGGACAGGGGGCGAAACACCGGGGAGCTGTTTTTT.

This chain connects TRBV7-2 to TRBJ1-1; D is uncertain. Germline-derived CDR1 and CDR2 are SGHTA and FQGNSA. Trimming stripped 3 bases from V and 8 bases from J, with 13 bases between. The CDR3 consists of 13 residues. CDR3 in DNA: TGTGCCAGCAGCTTGCAAACAGAACAAGAAGCTTTCTTT. It is translated as CASSLQTEQEAFF.

The chain links TRBV7-9 to TRBJ1-2; no firm D call. CDR1 and CDR2 from the germline V gene are SEHNR and FQNEAQ (reference sequence). Trimming pared 0 bases from V and 0 bases from J, leaving 17 bases between. The CDR3 sequence is 18 residues long. CDR3 DNA: TGTGCCAGCAGCTTAGCAGGTGGCAGGCCTCTAACTAACTATGGCTACACCTTC. Amino acid sequence: CASSLAGGRPLTNYGYTF.

This clone was seen only once. The chain has TRBV5-4 and TRBJ1-2, with 7 bases that match TRBD1. Per the germline V gene, CDR1 is SGHNT and CDR2 is YYREEE (reference sequence). This CDR3 has 16 amino acids. Trimming took 3 bases from V and 8 from J; bases not matched to a gene: 16. The CDR3 here is CASSSPNRDSPIGYTF. For the CDR3, the DNA is TGTGCCAGCAGCTCCCCCAACCGGGACAGCCCTATAGGCTACACCTTC. Full variable domain (rest looked up from reference TRBV5-4 and TRBJ1-2): ETGVTQSPTHLIKTRGQQVTLRCSSQSGHNTVSWYQQALGQGPQFIFQYYREEENGRGNFPPRFSGLQFPNYSSELNVNALELDDSALYLCASSSPNRDSPIGYTFGSGTRLTVV.

This sequence joins TRBV5-1 and TRBJ1-1, with a tentative D call TRBD1 (6 bases). Trimming took off 0 bases at V and 5 bases at J, with 14 bases between the two ends. The CDR3 has 15 amino acids. Per germline, CDR1 SGHRS and CDR2 YFSETQ. The CDR3 nucleotides are TGCGCCAGCAGCTTGGAGGGGGGGCGGTGGACTGAAGCTTTCTTT. Translating gives CASSLEGGRWTEAFF.

This rearrangement joins TRBV2 to TRBJ1-3, with D possibly TRBD1 on 5 matching bases. Germline assignment: CDR1 SNHLY and CDR2 FYNNEI. This CDR3 region has 16 residues. The germline V and J ends were trimmed by 2 bases and 5 bases, with 16 bases remaining between them. The CDR3 coding sequence is TGTGCCAGCAGTGAACCCAGGGCCCGGCATCGAAACACCATATATTTT. It translates to CASSEPRARHRNTIYF.

The rearrangement joins TRBV6-5 to TRBJ2-2; TRBD1 aligns across 7 bases. V lost 8 bases, J lost 2 bases, and 2 bases stayed unmatched. The CDR3 spans 13 residues. Germline-derived CDR1 and CDR2 are MNHEY and SVGAGI. CDR3 coding DNA: TGTGCCAGCTACAGGGGAAACACCGGGGAGCTGTTTTTT. Its protein product is CASYRGNTGELFF.

The rearrangement links TRBV19 to TRBJ1-2; D ambiguous. The CDR3 consists of 16 residues. From germline, CDR1 is LNHDA and CDR2 SQIVND (reference sequence). Trimming pared 4 bases from V and 6 bases from J, leaving 21 bases between. The CDR3 is CASSTPPGLGGHGYTF. CDR3 in DNA: TGTGCCAGTAGTACACCCCCCGGACTTGGTGGCCATGGCTACACCTTC. Variable domain in full (rest from reference TRBV19 and TRBJ1-2): DGGITQSPKYLFRKEGQNVTLSCEQNLNHDAMYWYRQDPGQGLRLIYYSQIVNDFQKGDIAEGYSVSREKKESFPLTVTSAQKNPTAFYLCASSTPPGLGGHGYTFGSGTRLTVV.